One and the same sample provided the 27 T cell receptor beta chains below, sequenced in a study of T cell repertoires in cytomegalovirus infection. Their antigens are not known. From the reads, TCRdb called clonotypes with MiXCR, one entry per CDR3 protein. Of fewer than 1,000,000 distinct CDR3 sequences detected, 31% appear once; the ten largest clones hold about an eighth. Sequenced here: cultured CD8+ T cells from PBMCs, sampled from culture after CMV antigen stimulation. These receptors came from a human donor in good health (CMV status not recorded). Some clones in this sample may be carry-over from other donors' samples.

The gene calls are TRBV5-6 and TRBJ2-3; 8 bases agree with TRBD2. Trimming at V came to 4 bases and at J to 1 base, leaving 14 bases not matched to a gene. The CDR3 contains 18 residues. The germline gives CDR1 SGHDT, CDR2 YYEEEE. CDR3 sequence: CASSRQEAGGVGTDTQYF. CDR3 coding DNA: TGTGCCAGCAGCCGACAGGAGGCGGGAGGTGTGGGCACAGATACGCAGTATTTT.

In its sample, this clonotype was seen many times. The genes are TRBV7-2 and TRBJ1-2; 12 bases are shared with TRBD1. The germline gives CDR1 SGHTA, CDR2 FQGNSA. The CDR3 has 17 residues. V shed 3 bases and J 4 bases; nucleotides not matched to a gene: 9. In nucleotides, the CDR3 is TGTGCCAGCAGCTTCGGGGGTCCGGGACAGGGGGCCTATGGCTACACCTTC. This codes for CASSFGGPGQGAYGYTF.

The chain has TRBV5-4 and TRBJ1-3, with D possibly TRBD1 on 5 matching bases. CDR3 length equals 14 residues. Trimming stripped 2 bases from V and 7 bases from J, with 13 bases between. CDR1 is SGHNT, CDR2 YYREEE, per germline (reference sequence). CDR3 residues: CASSFWGYQNTIYF. CDR3 coding DNA: TGTGCCAGCAGCTTTTGGGGGTACCAGAACACCATATATTTT.

The rearrangement joins TRBV15 to TRBJ2-5; 8 positions agree with TRBD1. J was trimmed by 9 bases and V by 5 bases; bases with no gene match: 11. CDR1 and CDR2 (germline): LNHNV, YYDKDF (reference sequence). The CDR3 consists of 14 residues. CDR3 bases: TGTGCCACCAGCTACTACAGGGGGACGGCGGCCCAGTACTTC. It yields the protein CATSYYRGTAAQYF.

This clonotype came up many times. The CDR3 is CASSLGGPLLGYTF. For the CDR3, the DNA is TGTGCCAGCAGCTTAGGAGGACCGCTACTTGGCTACACCTTC. This sequence joins TRBV7-6 and TRBJ1-2, with D hard to call. The CDR3 spans 14 residues. Germline V gene lookup returns CDR1 SGHVS and CDR2 FNYEAQ. The V end was cut by 1 base, the J end by 7 bases, with 13 bases between.

CDR3 loop: CASSARTGELMNTEAFF. The DNA of the CDR3 is TGTGCCAGCAGCGCCCGGACAGGGGAACTAATGAACACTGAAGCTTTCTTT. V gene TRBV9 combines with J gene TRBJ1-1; 9 bases match TRBD1. The V segment lost 3 bases and the J segment 0 bases; nucleotides outside the gene matches: 9. The CDR3 extends over 17 amino acids. Looked up from germline, CDR1 is SGDLS and CDR2 is YYNGEE.

About this clonotype itself: An end of the junction differs from the germline gene, which may be a read error. The chain uses TRBV6-9 and TRBJ2-5; D not resolved. The CDR3 sequence is 15 residues long. Germline V CDR1 and CDR2: MNHGY, SVAAGI. The CDR3 nucleotides read TGCGCCAGCAGCCCAGCGAGGATTTTGGGAGAGACCCAGTACTTC. Its protein is CASSPARILGETQYF.

The genes are TRBV5-1 and TRBJ1-2; D possibly corresponds to TRBD1 (5 bases). CDR1 is SGHRS and CDR2 is YFSETQ in the germline V gene. Trimming pared 4 bases from V and 4 bases from J, leaving 14 bases between. The CDR3 is made up of 14 amino acids. Here the CDR3 reads CASSMGTEVYGYTF. The DNA of the CDR3 is TGCGCCAGCAGCATGGGGACGGAAGTCTATGGCTACACCTTC.

The chain uses TRBV15 and TRBJ2-2; 7 bases align to TRBD1. J gave up 7 bases and V 8 bases, and 10 bases lay outside the gene matches. Germline-derived CDR1 and CDR2 are LNHNV and YYDKDF (reference sequence). The CDR3 is 14 residues long. CDR3 DNA sequence: TGTGCCACCTCAACAGGGGATCGGGACGGGGAGCTGTTTTTT. Protein product: CATSTGDRDGELFF. The full variable domain, with the rest looked up from reference TRBV15 and TRBJ2-2, is DAMVIQNPRYQVTQFGKPVTLSCSQTLNHNVMYWYQQKSSQAPKLLFHYYDKDFNNEADTPDNFQSRRPNTSFCFLDIRSPGLGDTAMYLCATSTGDRDGELFFGEGSRLTVL.

This chain connects TRBV19 to TRBJ2-7, with D tentatively TRBD2 (6 bases). The CDR3 consists of 13 residues. Between the trimmed V and J ends, which lost 1 base and 5 bases, there was a span of 9 bases. Germline CDR1 reads LNHDA; CDR2 reads SQIVND (reference sequence). The CDR3: CASSIGGVHEQYV. CDR3 nucleotide sequence: TGTGCCAGTAGTATAGGGGGGGTTCACGAGCAGTACGTC.

The rearrangement joins TRBV7-9 to TRBJ2-7; the match to TRBD1 covers 9 bases. Germline CDR1 and CDR2: SEHNR and FQNEAQ (reference sequence). The CDR3 length is 15 residues. Germline trimming cut 5 bases from V and 6 bases from J; bases unmatched to any gene: 11. CDR3 sequence: CASSPVRTGVGEQYV. The CDR3 nucleotides are TGTGCCAGCAGCCCCGTCAGGACAGGGGTTGGCGAGCAGTACGTC.

This chain uses TRBV7-1 with TRBJ2-7; 9 bases line up with TRBD2. TRBV7-1 is designated an ORF whose function remains uncertain. V gave up 6 bases and J gave up 3 bases; unmatched junction bases: 9. The CDR3 sequence is 15 residues long. The DNA for the CDR3 is TGTGCCAGCAGTCTCGCGGGGGGGCGAAACTACGAGCAGTACTTC. The encoded protein is CASSLAGGRNYEQYF.

This clonotype was detected only a few times. The chain recombines TRBV20-1 with TRBJ2-1; D is perhaps TRBD2 (5 bases). V was shortened by 4 bases and J by 4 bases, with 8 bases between the two germline ends. Germline V lookup: CDR1 DFQATT, CDR2 SNEGSKA (reference sequence). This CDR3 is built from 12 residues. The CDR3 nucleotides read TGCAGTGCTAAGTTAGCGTACAATGAGCAGTTCTTC. Protein product: CSAKLAYNEQFF.

Written as DNA, the CDR3 is TGCGCCAGCAGCCGAATGACAAACAGCGAGCAGTACTTC. It is translated as CASSRMTNSEQYF. The chain has TRBV4-1 and TRBJ2-7; D gene ambiguous. This CDR3 has 13 amino acids. The V and J ends lost 4 bases and 6 bases respectively, with 13 bases between them. From germline, CDR1 is MGHRA and CDR2 YSYEKL.

This sequence joins TRBV12-5 and TRBJ2-1; D gene uncertain. In germline, CDR1 is LGHNT, CDR2 FRNRAP. The V end lost 0 bases, the J end lost 2 bases, and 14 bases lay between the germline ends. The CDR3 is 17 amino acids. CDR3 nucleotides: TGTGCTAGTGGTTTGGTACCCGACGTTCCTCCCTACAATGAGCAGTTCTTC. It codes for CASGLVPDVPPYNEQFF.

The chain uses TRBV7-9 and TRBJ2-5; D is unclear. The CDR3 has 13 residues. Trimming stripped 4 bases from V and 7 bases from J, with 13 bases between. The V gene's germline CDR1 is SEHNR and CDR2 FQNEAQ (reference sequence). Written as DNA, the CDR3 is TGTGCCAGCAGCTCGGGCCCCGTCGCGACCCAGTACTTC. Its translation is CASSSGPVATQYF.

This clonotype was observed a few times. The chain carries TRBV7-9 and TRBJ1-2; the match to TRBD1 covers 8 bases. The ends lost 5 bases at V and 8 bases at J; junction bases unmatched: 13. The CDR3 totals 15 residues. The germline V gene has CDR1 SEHNR and CDR2 FQNEAQ (reference sequence). The CDR3 loop reads CASSPSEDRAGGYTF. Here the CDR3 DNA reads TGTGCCAGCAGCCCTAGCGAGGACAGGGCTGGCGGCTACACCTTC.

This clonotype has more than one count but fewer than ten. This chain joins TRBV6-1 and TRBJ1-2; 8 positions match TRBD1. The J segment lost 6 bases and the V segment lost 6 bases, leaving 6 bases of the junction unmatched. The germline V gene has CDR1 MNHNS and CDR2 SASEGT. There are 13 residues in the CDR3. CDR3 in amino acids: CASSADRGDGYTF. In DNA form, the CDR3 reads TGTGCCAGCAGCGCAGACAGGGGCGATGGCTACACCTTC.

There are a few counts of this clonotype. V gene TRBV19 combines with J gene TRBJ2-2, with 8 bases identical to TRBD1. Trimming removed 3 bases from V and 1 base from J; junction bases left unmatched: 13. This CDR3 comprises 19 residues. Looked up from germline, CDR1 is LNHDA and CDR2 is SQIVND (reference sequence). CDR3 residues: CASSMWGTGTTLNTGELFF. The CDR3 DNA is TGTGCCAGTAGTATGTGGGGGACAGGCACCACTCTGAACACCGGGGAGCTGTTTTTT.

In its sample, this clonotype was seen many times. The chain joins TRBV7-8 to TRBJ2-1; 13 bases line up with TRBD2. Germline V gene sequence: CDR1 SGHVS, CDR2 FQNEAQ. After removal of 5 bases from V and 4 bases from J, the junction contained 5 bases not matched to a gene. The CDR3 has 16 residues. CDR3 amino acids: CASSQTSGGFYNEQFF. The CDR3 DNA follows: TGTGCCAGCAGCCAGACTAGCGGGGGGTTTTACAATGAGCAGTTCTTC.

The gene calls are TRBV4-3 and TRBJ2-3; D is possibly TRBD1 (5 bases). The V end was cut by 2 bases, the J end by 8 bases, with 11 bases between. This CDR3 has 13 residues. Per the germline V gene, CDR1 is LGHNA and CDR2 is YSLEER. The CDR3 bases are TGCGCCAGCAGCCAACACAGGCAGGCTACGCAGTATTTT. This translates into CASSQHRQATQYF.

On this clonotype: A single base separates this from a much larger clone, so it may be a read error. J is TRBJ2-3 and V is TRBV7-6; 12 bases are a match to TRBD2. The germline V gene encodes CDR1 SGHVS and CDR2 FNYEAQ. The length of the CDR3 is 17 residues. CDR3: CVSSPAASGGVQNTQYF. DNA for the CDR3: TGTGTCAGCAGCCCCGCAGCTAGCGGGGGGGTTCAAAATACGCAGTATTTT.

The chain employs TRBV5-5 and TRBJ2-2; D unresolved. V was trimmed by 3 bases and J by 7 bases, leaving 7 bases between them. CDR3 length: 12 residues. CDR1 is SGHKS, CDR2 YYEKEE, per germline (reference sequence). The CDR3 loop reads CASSSSYGELFF. As DNA, the CDR3 is TGTGCCAGCAGCTCCTCATACGGGGAGCTGTTTTTT.

This clonotype was seen a few times. The CDR3 region has the DNA TGTGCCAGTAGTGACCCGGGATACAATGAGCAGTTCTTC. Translating it yields CASSDPGYNEQFF. J is TRBJ2-1 and V is TRBV19; possible D gene TRBD2, 5 bases. V shed 5 bases and J shed 4 bases, with 9 bases lying between them. The germline gives CDR1 LNHDA, CDR2 SQIVND (reference sequence). This CDR3 spans 13 amino acids.

The chain combines TRBV15 with TRBJ2-5; the D gene is possibly TRBD1 (6 bases). Germline-derived CDR1 and CDR2 are LNHNV and YYDKDF (reference sequence). With 0 bases removed from V and 4 bases from J, the gap between germline ends came to 15 bases. The CDR3 extends over 16 amino acids. The DNA for the CDR3 is TGTGCCACCAGCAGAGATCGTGGGGGCCCAGGAGAGACCCAGTACTTC. Its protein product is CATSRDRGGPGETQYF.

In its sample, this clonotype was seen a few times. The chain combines TRBV27 with TRBJ2-7, with D uncertain. V lost 11 bases and J lost 2, with 16 bases in between. CDR1 is MNHEY and CDR2 is SMNVEV in the germline V gene (reference sequence). The CDR3 loop spans 13 amino acids. In DNA form, the CDR3 reads TGTGCCGCTTCGGTAGGGAAGGCCTACGAGCAGTACTTC. It yields the protein CAASVGKAYEQYF.

This clonotype appeared a few times. The rearrangement joins TRBV4-2 to TRBJ1-4; D ambiguous. The CDR3 contains 16 residues. From germline, CDR1 is LGHNA and CDR2 YNFKEQ. The V end lost 1 base, the J end lost 5 bases, and 14 bases lay between the germline ends. This CDR3 is CASSQAETSINEKLFF. Written as DNA, the CDR3 is TGTGCCAGCAGCCAAGCCGAGACGTCAATAAATGAAAAACTGTTTTTT.